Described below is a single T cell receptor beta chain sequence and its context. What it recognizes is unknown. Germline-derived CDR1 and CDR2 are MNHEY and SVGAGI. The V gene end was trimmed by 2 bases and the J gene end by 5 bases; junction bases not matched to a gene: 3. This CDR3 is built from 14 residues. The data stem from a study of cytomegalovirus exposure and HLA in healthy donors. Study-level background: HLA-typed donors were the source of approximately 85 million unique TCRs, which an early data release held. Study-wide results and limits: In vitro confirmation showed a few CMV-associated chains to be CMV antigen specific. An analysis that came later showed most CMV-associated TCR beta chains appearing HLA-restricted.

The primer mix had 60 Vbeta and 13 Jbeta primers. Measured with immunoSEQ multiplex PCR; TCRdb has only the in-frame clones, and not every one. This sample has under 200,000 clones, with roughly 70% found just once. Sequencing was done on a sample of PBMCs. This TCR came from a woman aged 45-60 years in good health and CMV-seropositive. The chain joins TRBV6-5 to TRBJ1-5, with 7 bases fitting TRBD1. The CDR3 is CASSYAGGDQPQHF. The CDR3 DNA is TGTGCCAGCAGTTACGCAGGGGGAGATCAGCCCCAGCATTTT.